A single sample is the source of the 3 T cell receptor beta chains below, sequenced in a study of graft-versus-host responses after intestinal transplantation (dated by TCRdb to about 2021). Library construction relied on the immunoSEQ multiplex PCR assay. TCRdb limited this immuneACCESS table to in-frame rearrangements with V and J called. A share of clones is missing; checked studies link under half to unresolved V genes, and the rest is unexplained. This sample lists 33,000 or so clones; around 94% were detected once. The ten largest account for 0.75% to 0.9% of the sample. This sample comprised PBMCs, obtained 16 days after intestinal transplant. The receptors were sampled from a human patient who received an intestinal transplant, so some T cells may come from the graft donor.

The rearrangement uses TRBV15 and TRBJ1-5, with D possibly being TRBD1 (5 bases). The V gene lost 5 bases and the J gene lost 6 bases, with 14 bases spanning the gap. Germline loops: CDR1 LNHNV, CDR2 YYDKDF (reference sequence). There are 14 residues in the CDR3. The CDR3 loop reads CATSLAGAIQPQHF. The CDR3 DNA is TGTGCCACCAGCTTGGCCGGGGCGATTCAGCCCCAGCATTTT.

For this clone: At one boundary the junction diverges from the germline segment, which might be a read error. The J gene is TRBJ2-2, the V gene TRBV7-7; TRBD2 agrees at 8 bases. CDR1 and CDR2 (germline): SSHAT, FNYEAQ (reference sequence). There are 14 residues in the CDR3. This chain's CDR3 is CASSLLAGTGELFF. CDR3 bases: TGTGCTAGCAGCTTATTAGCGGGAACAGGGGAGCTGTTTTTT. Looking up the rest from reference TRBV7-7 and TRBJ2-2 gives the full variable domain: GAGVSQSPRYKVTKRGQDVTLRCDPISSHATLYWYQQALGQGPEFLTYFNYEAQPDKSGLPSDRFSAERPEGSISTLTIQRTEQRDSAMYRCASSLLAGTGELFFGEGSRLTVL.

The CDR3 DNA reads as TGTGCCAGTAGTGAGGAGGGGGCTGGAGAGCAGTTCTTC. This gives the protein CASSEEGAGEQFF. The chain employs TRBV19 and TRBJ2-1; a weak D match, TRBD1 (7 bases). This CDR3 region has 13 residues. Deletions cut 5 bases from V and 10 bases from J, with 15 bases between. Germline CDR1 LNHDA, CDR2 SQIVND (reference sequence). The full variable domain, with the rest looked up from reference TRBV19 and TRBJ2-1, is DGGITQSPKYLFRKEGQNVTLSCEQNLNHDAMYWYRQDPGQGLRLIYYSQIVNDFQKGDIAEGYSVSREKKESFPLTVTSAQKNPTAFYLCASSEEGAGEQFFGPGTRLTVL.